Below, 14 T cell receptor beta chains from the same sample are listed, as sequenced in a study of shared clonotypes between healthy human individuals. The method was immunoSEQ multiplex PCR; TCRdb's version includes in-frame clones alone and lacks a portion of them. The table has 1.6 million or so clones, roughly 96% seen once. Sequenced: naive CD4+ T cells sorted from blood. Subset specified: CD45RA+ positively selected. All receptors come from a man aged 25-45 years in good health.

The V gene is TRBV20-1, the J gene TRBJ2-7; D may be TRBD1 (5 bases). V was shortened by 7 bases and J by 2 bases, with 9 bases between the two germline ends. CDR1 is DFQATT, CDR2 SNEGSKA, per germline (reference sequence). The CDR3 is made up of 11 amino acids. CDR3 in amino acids: CSGGRAYEQYF. CDR3 nucleotide sequence: TGCAGTGGTGGCAGGGCCTACGAGCAGTACTTC.

The chain combines TRBV7-2 with TRBJ1-2; 8 bases are shared with TRBD1. CDR3 length equals 16 residues. Germline-derived CDR1 and CDR2 are SGHTA and FQGNSA. The trim removed 3 bases at V and 5 bases at J, leaving 11 bases unmatched. CDR3 protein: CASSFGLRTGSYGYTF. In nucleotides, the CDR3 is TGTGCCAGCAGCTTTGGTCTACGGACAGGGAGTTATGGCTACACCTTC. The full variable domain, with the rest looked up from reference TRBV7-2 and TRBJ1-2, is GAGVSQSPSNKVTEKGKDVELRCDPISGHTALYWYRQSLGQGLEFLIYFQGNSAPDKSGLPSDRFSAERTGGSVSTLTIQRTQQEDSAVYLCASSFGLRTGSYGYTFGSGTRLTVV.

The chain recombines TRBV5-1 with TRBJ2-2, with D possibly TRBD1 on 5 matching bases. The germline V and J ends were trimmed by 5 bases and 0 bases, with 17 bases remaining between them. CDR1 and CDR2 from the germline V gene are SGHRS and YFSETQ. CDR3 size: 17 residues. CDR3 residues: CASSEWGTLSNTGELFF. The CDR3 coding sequence is TGCGCCAGCAGTGAATGGGGCACCCTCTCGAACACCGGGGAGCTGTTTTTT.

V is TRBV6-1 and J is TRBJ2-5; D perhaps matches TRBD2 (6 bases). This CDR3 spans 13 amino acids. Trimming removed 8 bases from V and 5 bases from J, with 15 bases in between. CDR1 MNHNS and CDR2 SASEGT come from the germline V gene. The CDR3 sequence: CASARSGFETQYF. As DNA, the CDR3 is TGTGCCAGCGCCCGAAGCGGGTTCGAGACCCAGTACTTC.

This clone appeared once. The CDR3 is CASSPGGIAYEQYF. Here the CDR3 DNA reads TGTGCCAGCAGTCCCGGGGGGATAGCCTACGAGCAGTACTTC. The rearrangement uses TRBV28 and TRBJ2-7; TRBD2 matches at 7 bases. V lost 5 bases, J lost 2 bases, and 6 bases stayed unmatched. This CDR3 is built from 14 residues. Germline CDR1 reads MDHEN; CDR2 reads SYDVKM.

J is TRBJ2-7 and V is TRBV7-9; 9 positions match TRBD1. Germline CDR1 SEHNR, CDR2 FQNEAQ (reference sequence). The V gene end was trimmed by 7 bases and the J gene end by 3 bases; junction bases not matched to a gene: 4. This CDR3 spans 13 amino acids. CDR3 sequence: CASKRTGDYEQYF. The CDR3 nucleotides read TGTGCCAGCAAACGGACAGGGGACTACGAGCAGTACTTC. Full variable domain (remainder filled in from reference TRBV7-9 and TRBJ2-7): DTGVSQNPRHKITKRGQNVTFRCDPISEHNRLYWYRQTLGQGPEFLTYFQNEAQLEKSRLLSDRFSAERPKGSFSTLEIQRTEQGDSAMYLCASKRTGDYEQYFGPGTRLTVT.

The genes are TRBV30 and TRBJ2-7; D gene ambiguous. Germline assignment: CDR1 GTSNPN and CDR2 SVGIG (reference sequence). The CDR3 runs 12 residues. The V gene lost 0 bases and the J gene lost 3 bases, with 6 bases spanning the gap. DNA for the CDR3: TGTGCCTGGAGTGTGGACCGCTACGAGCAGTACTTC. It translates to CAWSVDRYEQYF.

The chain links TRBV6-1 to TRBJ2-7; TRBD1 matches 8 bases. The CDR3 has 14 amino acids. V lost 4 bases and J lost 0; bases outside the gene matches: 2. Germline V gene sequence: CDR1 MNHNS, CDR2 SASEGT. Written as DNA, the CDR3 is TGTGCCAGCAGTGCTACAGGGGGCTCCTACGAGCAGTACTTC. Translated: CASSATGGSYEQYF.

V gene TRBV2 combines with J gene TRBJ1-2, with unresolved D. The CDR3 totals 15 residues. Germline lookup yields CDR1 SNHLY and CDR2 FYNNEI. V dropped 2 bases and J dropped 4 bases, with 14 bases sitting between them. The CDR3 nucleotides are TGTGCCAGCAGTGAATCGGCAGCCACCCCCTATGGCTACACCTTC. This translates into CASSESAATPYGYTF. Variable domain in full (rest from reference TRBV2 and TRBJ1-2): EPEVTQTPSHQVTQMGQEVILRCVPISNHLYFYWYRQILGQKVEFLVSFYNNEISEKSEIFDDQFSVERPDGSNFTLKIRSTKLEDSAMYFCASSESAATPYGYTFGSGTRLTVV.

The chain couples TRBV15 to TRBJ1-3; D unclear. The V and J ends lost 4 bases and 1 base respectively, with 17 bases between them. Germline assignment: CDR1 LNHNV and CDR2 YYDKDF (reference sequence). The CDR3 length is 17 residues. The CDR3 DNA reads as TGTGCCACCAGCAACCCTAACCGAGGGTTGTCTGGAAACACCATATATTTT. Its protein product is CATSNPNRGLSGNTIYF.

The V and J genes are TRBV5-5 and TRBJ1-1, with a possible D match to TRBD1 (6 bases). V lost 4 bases and J lost 5, with 18 bases in between. The CDR3 is made up of 15 amino acids. Germline V gives CDR1 SGHKS, CDR2 YYEKEE (reference sequence). Here the CDR3 reads CASSLWGQGRTEAFF. Written as DNA, the CDR3 is TGTGCCAGCAGCCTCTGGGGGCAGGGGCGGACTGAAGCTTTCTTT. Using reference TRBV5-5 and TRBJ1-1 for the parts outside the CDR3, the full variable domain is DAGVTQSPTHLIKTRGQQVTLRCSPISGHKSVSWYQQVLGQGPQFIFQYYEKEERGRGNFPDRFSARQFPNYSSELNVNALLLGDSALYLCASSLWGQGRTEAFFGQGTRLTVV.

The chain is built from TRBV29-1 and TRBJ2-1; 12 bases agree with TRBD2. The CDR3 totals 16 residues. CDR1 and CDR2 (germline): SQVTM, ANQGSEA. V was pared by 7 bases and J by 9 bases, with 16 bases of the junction left unmatched. CDR3 nucleotide sequence: TGCAGCGCGAACCAGCCTACCGGGACTAGCGGGTTTGAGCAGTTCTTC. This codes for CSANQPTGTSGFEQFF.

J is TRBJ1-5 and V is TRBV19, with D unresolved. The germline V gene encodes CDR1 LNHDA and CDR2 SQIVND (reference sequence). With 3 bases removed from V and 0 bases from J, the gap between germline ends came to 21 bases. The CDR3 runs to 19 residues. DNA for the CDR3: TGTGCCAGTAGTATGAGGTCGGTTAGGCAGCCATATAGCAATCAGCCCCAGCATTTT. Translated, it gives CASSMRSVRQPYSNQPQHF.

This chain joins TRBV19 and TRBJ1-5; D not certain. The V end lost 5 bases, the J end lost 0 bases, and 11 bases lay between the germline ends. CDR1 and CDR2 from the germline V gene are LNHDA and SQIVND (reference sequence). The CDR3 has 15 residues. In nucleotides, the CDR3 is TGTGCCAGTAGTCCGGACGGATATAGCAATCAGCCCCAGCATTTT. Its protein product is CASSPDGYSNQPQHF.